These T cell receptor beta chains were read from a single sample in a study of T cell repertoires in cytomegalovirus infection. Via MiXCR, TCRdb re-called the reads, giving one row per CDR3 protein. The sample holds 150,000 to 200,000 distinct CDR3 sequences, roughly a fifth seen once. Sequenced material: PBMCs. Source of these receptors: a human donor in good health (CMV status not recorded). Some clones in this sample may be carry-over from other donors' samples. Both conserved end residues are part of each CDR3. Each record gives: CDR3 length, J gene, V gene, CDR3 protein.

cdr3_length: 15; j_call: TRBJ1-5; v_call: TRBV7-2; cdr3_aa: CASREQGGLGQPQHF
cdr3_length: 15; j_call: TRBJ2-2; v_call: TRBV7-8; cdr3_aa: CASSLARQRTGELFF
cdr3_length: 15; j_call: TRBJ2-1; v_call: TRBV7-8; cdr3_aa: CASSLFGQPYNEQFF
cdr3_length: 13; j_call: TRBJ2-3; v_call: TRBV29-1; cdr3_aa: CSAYWGEADTQYF
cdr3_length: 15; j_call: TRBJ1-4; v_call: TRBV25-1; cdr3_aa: CASSESGRSGEKLFF
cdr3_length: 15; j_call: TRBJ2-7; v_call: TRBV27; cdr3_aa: CASSSIRQGPYEQYF
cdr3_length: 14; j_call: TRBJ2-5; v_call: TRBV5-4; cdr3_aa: CASSLYGAEETQYF
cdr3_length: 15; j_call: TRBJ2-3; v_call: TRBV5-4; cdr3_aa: CASSLGQFLGDTQYF
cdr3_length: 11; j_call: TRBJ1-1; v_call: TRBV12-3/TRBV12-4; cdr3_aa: CASSFRGAAFF
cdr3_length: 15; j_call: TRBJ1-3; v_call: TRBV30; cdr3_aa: CAWSVIGPAGNTIYF
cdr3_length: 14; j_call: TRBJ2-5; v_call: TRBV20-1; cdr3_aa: CSAGRDGLQETQYF
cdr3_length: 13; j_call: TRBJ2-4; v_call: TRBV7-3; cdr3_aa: CASSTSGGGIQYF
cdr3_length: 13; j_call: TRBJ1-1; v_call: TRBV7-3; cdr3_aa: CASSLSTDGEAFF
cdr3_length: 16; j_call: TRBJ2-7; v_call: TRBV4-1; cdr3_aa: CASSQDRQDGLVEQYF
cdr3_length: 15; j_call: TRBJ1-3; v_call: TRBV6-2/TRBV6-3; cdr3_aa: CASSYRHLSGNTIYF
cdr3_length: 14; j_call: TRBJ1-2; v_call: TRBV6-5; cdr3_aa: CASSYSFTEHHSTF
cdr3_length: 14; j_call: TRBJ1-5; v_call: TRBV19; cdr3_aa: CASRKPYGGQPQHF
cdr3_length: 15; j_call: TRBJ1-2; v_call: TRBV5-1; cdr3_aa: CASSYGQGIDDGYTF
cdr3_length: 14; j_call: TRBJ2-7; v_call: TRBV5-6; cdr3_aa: CASSWDGGPYEQYF
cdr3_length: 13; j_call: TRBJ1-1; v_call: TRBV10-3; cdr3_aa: CAISAKRDTEAFF
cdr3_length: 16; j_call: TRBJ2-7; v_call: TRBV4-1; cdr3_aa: CASSQDVRSVSYEQYF
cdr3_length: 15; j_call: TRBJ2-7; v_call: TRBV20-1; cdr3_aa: CSAREGYTASYEQYF
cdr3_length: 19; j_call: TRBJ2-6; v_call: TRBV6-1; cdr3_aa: CASVPHGGQGASGANVLTF
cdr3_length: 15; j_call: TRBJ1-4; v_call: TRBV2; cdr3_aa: CASSVRPGQGEKLFF
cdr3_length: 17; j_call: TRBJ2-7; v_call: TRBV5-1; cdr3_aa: CASSHAGGTGGPDEQYF
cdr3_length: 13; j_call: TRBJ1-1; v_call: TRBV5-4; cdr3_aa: CASSRRENTEAFF
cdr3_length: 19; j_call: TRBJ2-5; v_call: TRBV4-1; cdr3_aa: CASSQARGTSGSDQETQYF
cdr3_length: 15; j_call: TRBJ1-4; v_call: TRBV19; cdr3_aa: CASSRSGAIVEKLFF
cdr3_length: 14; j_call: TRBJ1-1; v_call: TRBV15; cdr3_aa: CATSRAAWDTEAFF
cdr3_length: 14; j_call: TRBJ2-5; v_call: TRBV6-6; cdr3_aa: CASSYSLSSETQYF
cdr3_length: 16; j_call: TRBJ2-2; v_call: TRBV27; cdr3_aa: CASSLVGTHPGGELFF
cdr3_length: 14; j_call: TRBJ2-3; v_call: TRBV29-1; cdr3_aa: CSSQGTSSADTQYF
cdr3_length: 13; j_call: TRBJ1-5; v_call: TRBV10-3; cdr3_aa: CAIRGGRDQPQHF
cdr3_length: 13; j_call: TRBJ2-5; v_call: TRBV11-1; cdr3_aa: CASSLWGMETQYF
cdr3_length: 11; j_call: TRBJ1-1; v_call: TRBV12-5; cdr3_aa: CASGPRNEAFF
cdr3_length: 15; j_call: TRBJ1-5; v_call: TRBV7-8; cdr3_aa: CASSLASGYNQPQHF
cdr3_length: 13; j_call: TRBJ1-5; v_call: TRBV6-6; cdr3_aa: CASNVGGGQPQHF
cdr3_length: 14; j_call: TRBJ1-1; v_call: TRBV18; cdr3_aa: CASSPMGLNTEAFF
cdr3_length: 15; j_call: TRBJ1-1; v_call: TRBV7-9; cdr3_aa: CASRLRGQGRPEAFF
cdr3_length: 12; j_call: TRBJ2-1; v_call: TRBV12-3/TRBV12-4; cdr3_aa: CASSAGYNEQFF
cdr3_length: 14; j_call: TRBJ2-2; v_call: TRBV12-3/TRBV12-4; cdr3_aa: CASSLKRVGGELFF
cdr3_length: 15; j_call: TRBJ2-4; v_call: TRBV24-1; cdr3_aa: CATSDSASGRDIQYF
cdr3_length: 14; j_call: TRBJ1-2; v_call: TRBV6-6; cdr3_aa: CASSPGQGVFGYTF
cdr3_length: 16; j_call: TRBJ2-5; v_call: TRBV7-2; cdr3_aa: CASSLRLADLQETQYF
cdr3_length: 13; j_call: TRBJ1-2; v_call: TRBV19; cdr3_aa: CASSRDTAYGYTF
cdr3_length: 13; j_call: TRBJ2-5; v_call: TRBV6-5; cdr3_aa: CASRRNRGETQYF
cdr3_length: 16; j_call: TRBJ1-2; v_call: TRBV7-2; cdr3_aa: CASSHFGTGGVDGYTF
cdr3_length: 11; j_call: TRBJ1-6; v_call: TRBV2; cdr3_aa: CASSPNSPLHF
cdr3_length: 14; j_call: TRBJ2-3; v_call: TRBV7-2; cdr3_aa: CASSSKAGVNTQYF
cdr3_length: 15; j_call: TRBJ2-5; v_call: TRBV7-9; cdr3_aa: CASSLYSSGQETQYF
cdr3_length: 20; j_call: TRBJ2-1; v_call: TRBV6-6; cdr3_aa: CASSWMGPRARDPEYNEQFF
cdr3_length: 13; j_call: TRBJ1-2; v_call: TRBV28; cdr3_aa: CASRQGAAYGYTF
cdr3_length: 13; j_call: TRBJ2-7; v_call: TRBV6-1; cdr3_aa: CASSDLYGFEQYF
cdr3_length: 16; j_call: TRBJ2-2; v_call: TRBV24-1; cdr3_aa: CATSESTGDGAGELFF
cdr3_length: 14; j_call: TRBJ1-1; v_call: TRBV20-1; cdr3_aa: CSAREPDRLDEAFF
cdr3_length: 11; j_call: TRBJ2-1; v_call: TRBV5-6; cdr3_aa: CASSSGLAGVF
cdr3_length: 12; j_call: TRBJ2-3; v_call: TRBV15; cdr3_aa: CATSGLTDTQYF
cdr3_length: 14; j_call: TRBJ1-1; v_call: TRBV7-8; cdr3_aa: CASSFGGVNTEAFF
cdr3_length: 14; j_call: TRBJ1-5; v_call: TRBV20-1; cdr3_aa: CSARTGGRNQPQHF
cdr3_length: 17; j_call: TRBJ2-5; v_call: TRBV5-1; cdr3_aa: CASSPGGLAGGQETQYF